Below are 26 T cell receptor beta chains sequenced from a single sample in a study of blood T cell repertoires in COVID-19. Produced via immunoSEQ multiplex PCR; TCRdb's table is partial and in-frame only. The sample includes around 130,000 clones, 85% to 90% seen only once; the top ten take approximately 2.3%. The source material was peripheral blood. All receptors derive from a man aged 65-85 years with active COVID-19.

The chain employs TRBV3-1 (or the pseudogene TRBV3-2) and TRBJ1-4, with D possibly being TRBD1 (6 bases). Germline assignment: CDR1 LGHDT and CDR2 YNNKEL (reference sequence). V was cut by 4 bases and J by 4 bases, with 10 bases left in between. This CDR3 is 14 amino acids long. In DNA form, the CDR3 reads TGTGCCAGCAGCCGGGGGGGGCTTAATGAAAAACTGTTTTTT. This translates into CASSRGGLNEKLFF.

The chain has TRBV24-1 and TRBJ2-1; 8 bases line up with TRBD1. The germline V gene has CDR1 KGHDR and CDR2 SFDVKD. The J segment lost 2 bases and the V segment lost 9 bases, leaving 8 bases of the junction unmatched. The CDR3 has 15 residues. CDR3 bases: TGTGCCACCGGACAGGGAGACCACCCCTACAATGAGCAGTTCTTC. Translating it yields CATGQGDHPYNEQFF.

The rearrangement links TRBV18 to TRBJ2-1; TRBD2 might be the D (7 bases). Per the germline V gene, CDR1 is KGHSH and CDR2 is LQKENI. Trimming took off 7 bases at V and 7 bases at J, with 17 bases between the two ends. CDR3 size: 14 residues. For the CDR3, the DNA is TGTGCCAGCTGGGGCGCAGGGGAGGGTAATGAGCAGTTCTTC. Amino acids: CASWGAGEGNEQFF.

V usage is TRBV19 and J usage is TRBJ1-1; 8 bases line up with TRBD1. The CDR3 runs 15 residues. Germline V gene sequence: CDR1 LNHDA, CDR2 SQIVND (reference sequence). V shed 7 bases and J 2 bases; nucleotides not matched to a gene: 9. The DNA for the CDR3 is TGTGCCAGTACGGGACAGGTCGTTGGCAACACTGAAGCTTTCTTT. Protein sequence: CASTGQVVGNTEAFF.

The V call is TRBV3-1 (or the pseudogene TRBV3-2), the J call TRBJ2-7; 9 nucleotides align to TRBD2. The V and J ends lost 7 bases and 12 bases, in that order; junction bases with no gene match: 13. Germline V gene sequence: CDR1 LGHDT, CDR2 YNNKEL (reference sequence). The CDR3 extends over 13 amino acids. CDR3 amino acids: CASTLGLAGTVYF. The CDR3 nucleotides are TGTGCCAGCACCCTAGGGCTAGCGGGAACAGTGTACTTC.

This clone was counted between two and nine times. The CDR3 loop reads CASSQSESGGTGRSPLHF. The CDR3 DNA reads as TGTGCCAGCAGCCAATCCGAATCTGGGGGGACAGGGAGGTCACCCCTCCACTTT. The chain couples TRBV16 to TRBJ1-6; TRBD1 matches 9 bases. The germline CDR1 and CDR2 sequences are KGHSY and FQNENV. The CDR3 runs to 18 residues. V lost 0 bases, J lost 10 bases, and 13 bases stayed unmatched.

On this clone: The junction differs from germline at one of its ends, possibly a read error. CDR3 DNA: TGCGCCAGCAACCAAGGGATGGGCGGGGGTAGCTACGAGCAGTACTTC. It specifies CASNQGMGGGSYEQYF. The rearrangement joins TRBV4-1 to TRBJ2-7; 7 bases are a match to TRBD2. Germline loops: CDR1 MGHRA, CDR2 YSYEKL. The CDR3 is made up of 16 amino acids.

The V gene is TRBV5-1, the J gene TRBJ2-1, with 10 bases lining up with TRBD2. Trimming took 3 bases from V and 4 from J; bases not matched to a gene: 10. Germline V lookup: CDR1 SGHRS, CDR2 YFSETQ. The CDR3 is 17 amino acids. DNA of the CDR3: TGCGCCAGCAGCTCATCAGGGGCTAGCGGGGGATACAATGAGCAGTTCTTC. This encodes CASSSSGASGGYNEQFF.

V usage is TRBV9 and J usage is TRBJ2-2; 9 nucleotides match TRBD1. Germline CDR1 reads SGDLS; CDR2 reads YYNGEE. V trimming: 4 bases; J trimming: 5 bases; junction bases outside the gene matches: 6. The CDR3 is made up of 15 amino acids. The CDR3 protein is CASSPRTGVTGELFF. The CDR3 nucleotides read TGTGCCAGCAGCCCTCGGACAGGGGTTACCGGGGAGCTGTTTTTT.

The sample holds a few counts of this clone. The chain combines TRBV12-2 with TRBJ2-5; the listed D gene, TRBD1, was not tested against the DNA. TRBV12-2 counts as a pseudogene. The CDR3 is made up of 18 amino acids. CDR3 sequence reads: CASRLDGDRGRKGETQYF. The CDR3 DNA reads as TGTGCAAGTCGCTTAGACGGGGACAGGGGCCGAAAGGGAGAGACCCAGTACTTC.

This clone has just one count. The chain recombines TRBV18 with TRBJ1-1; 7 bases map to TRBD1. The V gene end was trimmed by 8 bases and the J gene end by 4 bases; junction bases not matched to a gene: 4. There are 12 residues in the CDR3. Germline CDR1 KGHSH, CDR2 LQKENI. This CDR3 reads CASQSGGTEAFF. For the CDR3, the DNA is TGTGCCAGCCAATCAGGGGGCACTGAAGCTTTCTTT.

The rearrangement joins TRBV30 to TRBJ2-7; 10 bases map to TRBD1. The V and J ends lost 5 bases and 6 bases, in that order; junction bases with no gene match: 7. This CDR3 comprises 13 residues. Germline assignment: CDR1 GTSNPN and CDR2 SVGIG (reference sequence). The CDR3 region is CAWGRDRGLEQYF. The CDR3 DNA follows: TGTGCCTGGGGGCGGGACAGGGGCCTCGAGCAGTACTTC. The variable domain in full, with the rest retrieved from reference TRBV30 and TRBJ2-7, is SQTIHQWPATLVQPVGSPLSLECTVEGTSNPNLYWYRQAAGRGLQLLFYSVGIGQISSEVPQNLSASRPQDRQFILSSKKLLLSDSGFYLCAWGRDRGLEQYFGPGTRLTVT.

The chain carries TRBV3-1 (or the pseudogene TRBV3-2) and TRBJ2-7, with D unresolved. V was pared by 5 bases and J by 2 bases, with 16 bases between. Germline-derived CDR1 and CDR2 are LGHDT and YNNKEL (reference sequence). This CDR3 is built from 15 residues. DNA of the CDR3: TGTGCCAGCAGCTCGGCGGCGAGCGATCCCTACGAGCAGTACTTC. It is translated as CASSSAASDPYEQYF.

This chain joins TRBV7-8 and TRBJ2-1, with a weak D call TRBD2 (5 bases). CDR1 and CDR2 from the germline V gene are SGHVS and FQNEAQ. CDR3 length: 12 residues. Trimming removed 5 bases at V and 6 bases at J, with 8 bases between. The chain's CDR3 is CASSPTSNEQFF. In nucleotides, the CDR3 is TGTGCCAGCAGCCCTACTAGCAATGAGCAGTTCTTC. Full variable domain (rest looked up from reference TRBV7-8 and TRBJ2-1): GAGVSQSPRYKVAKRGQDVALRCDPISGHVSLFWYQQALGQGPEFLTYFQNEAQLDKSGLPSDRFFAERPEGSVSTLKIQRTQQEDSAVYLCASSPTSNEQFFGPGTRLTVL.

The chain links TRBV28 to TRBJ2-1, with TRBD2 matching 11 bases. V lost 11 bases and J lost 0; bases outside the gene matches: 0. The CDR3 is 13 amino acids. Germline assignment: CDR1 MDHEN and CDR2 SYDVKM. This chain's CDR3 is CAGTSGSYNEQFF. The CDR3 DNA reads as TGTGCCGGGACTAGCGGCTCCTACAATGAGCAGTTCTTC.

The V gene is TRBV30, the J gene TRBJ2-7, with 11 bases fitting TRBD2. After removal of 8 bases from V and 4 bases from J, the junction contained 7 bases not matched to a gene. CDR1 is GTSNPN, CDR2 SVGIG, per germline (reference sequence). This CDR3 contains 13 residues. The CDR3: CAVSGRVRYEQYF. CDR3 nucleotides: TGTGCCGTTAGCGGGAGGGTAAGGTACGAGCAGTACTTC.

This clone was detected once. V usage is TRBV7-3 and J usage is TRBJ2-2; TRBD2 matches at 9 bases. CDR3 length equals 15 residues. The ends lost 3 bases at V and 5 bases at J; junction bases unmatched: 4. CDR1 is SGHTA, CDR2 FQGTGA, per germline. The CDR3 is CASSFSLAGTGELFF. For the CDR3, the DNA is TGTGCCAGCAGCTTCTCTCTAGCGGGGACCGGGGAGCTGTTTTTT.

The rearrangement links TRBV5-1 to TRBJ2-1, with 10 bases matching TRBD2. With 3 bases clipped from V and 5 bases from J, the junction kept 5 bases outside the gene matches. The V gene's germline CDR1 is SGHRS and CDR2 YFSETQ. CDR3 length: 15 amino acids. The CDR3 sequence is CASSSGTSVHNEQFF. DNA of the CDR3: TGCGCCAGCAGCTCCGGGACTAGCGTCCACAATGAGCAGTTCTTC.

The chain employs TRBV7-9 and TRBJ1-4; tentatively, D is TRBD1 (5 bases). Germline V gene data show CDR1 as SEHNR and CDR2 as FQNEAQ (reference sequence). The V end lost 0 bases, the J end lost 4 bases, and 12 bases lay between the germline ends. CDR3 length: 16 amino acids. CDR3 loop: CASSLAAGRGNEKLFF. DNA of the CDR3: TGTGCCAGCAGCTTAGCTGCAGGGAGGGGTAATGAAAAACTGTTTTTT.

CDR3 loop: CASRYIAGEETQYF. DNA of the CDR3: TGTGCCAGCAGATACATAGCGGGAGAAGAGACCCAGTACTTC. This rearrangement joins TRBV28 to TRBJ2-5, with 9 bases aligning to TRBD2. The ends lost 6 bases at V and 3 bases at J; junction bases unmatched: 5. The germline gives CDR1 MDHEN, CDR2 SYDVKM. CDR3 size: 14 residues.

This chain uses TRBV19 with TRBJ2-1, with 11 bases that match TRBD2. The CDR3 has 20 residues. From germline, CDR1 is LNHDA and CDR2 SQIVND (reference sequence). V gave up 3 bases and J gave up 0 bases; unmatched junction bases: 13. This CDR3 reads CASSILRGLADLSSYNEQFF. The CDR3 DNA follows: TGTGCCAGTAGTATTTTACGGGGACTAGCGGATCTTAGCTCCTACAATGAGCAGTTCTTC.

The chain is built from TRBV5-6 and TRBJ2-1; 9 bases are shared with TRBD2. This CDR3 has 14 amino acids. The J segment lost 8 bases and the V segment lost 2 bases, leaving 5 bases of the junction unmatched. The germline V gene encodes CDR1 SGHDT and CDR2 YYEEEE. The CDR3: CASSFTSGLDEQFF. CDR3 nucleotide sequence: TGTGCCAGCAGCTTTACTAGCGGGTTAGATGAGCAGTTCTTC.

This clone was seen a single time. The chain combines TRBV5-1 with TRBJ2-1; D gene ambiguous. This CDR3 region has 15 residues. In germline, CDR1 is SGHRS, CDR2 YFSETQ. The V and J ends lost 0 bases and 4 bases respectively, with 11 bases between them. The CDR3 nucleotides read TGCGCCAGCAGCTTGGTCTCGGTTGCTTACAATGAGCAGTTCTTC. Its translation is CASSLVSVAYNEQFF.

The chain uses TRBV7-2 and TRBJ1-4; 7 nucleotides align to TRBD1. The CDR3 sequence is 16 residues long. CDR1 SGHTA and CDR2 FQGNSA come from the germline V gene. J gave up 4 bases and V 5 bases, and 10 bases lay outside the gene matches. The CDR3 region is CASSTRKGQNNEKLFF. CDR3 sequence (DNA): TGTGCCAGCAGCACGCGTAAGGGACAGAATAATGAAAAACTGTTTTTT.

The rearrangement links TRBV20-1 to TRBJ1-1; D remains ambiguous. The CDR3 is made up of 11 amino acids. The germline V gene has CDR1 DFQATT and CDR2 SNEGSKA (reference sequence). With 7 bases removed from V and 2 bases from J, the gap between germline ends came to 8 bases. The CDR3, as DNA: TGCAGTGGCAGGTATAACACTGAAGCTTTCTTT. This sequence encodes CSGRYNTEAFF.

As concerns this clone: The sample carries other DNA sequences with the same CDR3. The rearrangement uses TRBV19 and TRBJ2-7; possibly TRBD1 for D (6 bases). This CDR3 comprises 13 residues. Trimming removed 5 bases at V and 0 bases at J, with 8 bases between. Germline CDR1 is LNHDA and CDR2 is SQIVND (reference sequence). In DNA form, the CDR3 reads TGTGCCAGTAGTCGGGACAACTCCTACGAGCAGTACTTC. Its protein product is CASSRDNSYEQYF.